This T cell receptor (beta chain) was profiled in a study of cytomegalovirus exposure and HLA in healthy donors. Germline V gene data show CDR1 as SGHNT and CDR2 as YYREEE (reference sequence). Trimming left V 8 bases short and J 3 bases short, with 14 bases between. The CDR3 is 13 residues long. This clone came up once. The PCR had 60 Vbeta and 13 Jbeta primers. Sequenced by immunoSEQ multiplex PCR; TCRdb stores in-frame clones only, minus some. The sample includes about 180,000 clones, roughly 76% of them seen just once. This clonotype originated in a woman under 30 in good health and CMV-seropositive. The genes are TRBV5-4 and TRBJ1-1; tentatively, D is TRBD1 (5 bases). The sequenced sample consisted of PBMCs. The CDR3 DNA sequence: TGTGCCAGTACAGGTCCCGGCGACACTGAAGCTTTCTTT. Translating it yields CASTGPGDTEAFF.